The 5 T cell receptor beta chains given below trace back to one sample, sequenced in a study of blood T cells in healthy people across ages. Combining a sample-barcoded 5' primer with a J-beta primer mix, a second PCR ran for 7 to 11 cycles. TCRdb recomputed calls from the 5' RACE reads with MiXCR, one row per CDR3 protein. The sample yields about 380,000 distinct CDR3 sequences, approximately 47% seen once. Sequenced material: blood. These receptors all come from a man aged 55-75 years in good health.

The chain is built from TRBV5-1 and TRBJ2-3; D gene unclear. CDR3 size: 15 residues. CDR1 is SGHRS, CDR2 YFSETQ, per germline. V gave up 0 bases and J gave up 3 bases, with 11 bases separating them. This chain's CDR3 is CASSLASARTDTQYF. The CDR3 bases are TGCGCCAGCAGCTTGGCCTCAGCAAGGACAGATACGCAGTATTTT.

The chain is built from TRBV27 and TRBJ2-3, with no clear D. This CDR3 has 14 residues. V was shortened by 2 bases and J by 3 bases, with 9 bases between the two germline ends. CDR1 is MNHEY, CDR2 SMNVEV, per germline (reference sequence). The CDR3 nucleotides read TGTGCCAGCAGTTTAGGCCCCTATACAGATACGCAGTATTTT. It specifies CASSLGPYTDTQYF.

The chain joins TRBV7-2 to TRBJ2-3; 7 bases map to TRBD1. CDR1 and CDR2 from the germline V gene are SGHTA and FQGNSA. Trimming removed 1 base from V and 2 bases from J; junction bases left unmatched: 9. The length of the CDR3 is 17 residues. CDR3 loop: CASSLETGARPTDTQYF. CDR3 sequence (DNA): TGTGCCAGCAGCTTAGAAACAGGGGCAAGACCCACAGATACGCAGTATTTT.

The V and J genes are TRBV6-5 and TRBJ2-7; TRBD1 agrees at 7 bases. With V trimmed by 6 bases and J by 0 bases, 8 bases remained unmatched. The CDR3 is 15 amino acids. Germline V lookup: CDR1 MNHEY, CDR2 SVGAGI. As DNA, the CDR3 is TGTGCCAGCAGCATGACAGGGATGAGCTCCTACGAGCAGTACTTC. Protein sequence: CASSMTGMSSYEQYF.

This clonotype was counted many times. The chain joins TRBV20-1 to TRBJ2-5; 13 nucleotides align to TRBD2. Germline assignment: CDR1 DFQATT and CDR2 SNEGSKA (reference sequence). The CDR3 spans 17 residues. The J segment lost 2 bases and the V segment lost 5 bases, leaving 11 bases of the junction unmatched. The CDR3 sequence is CSAPGLAGAMGQETQYF. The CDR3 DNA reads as TGCAGTGCTCCTGGACTAGCGGGAGCCATGGGACAAGAGACCCAGTACTTC.